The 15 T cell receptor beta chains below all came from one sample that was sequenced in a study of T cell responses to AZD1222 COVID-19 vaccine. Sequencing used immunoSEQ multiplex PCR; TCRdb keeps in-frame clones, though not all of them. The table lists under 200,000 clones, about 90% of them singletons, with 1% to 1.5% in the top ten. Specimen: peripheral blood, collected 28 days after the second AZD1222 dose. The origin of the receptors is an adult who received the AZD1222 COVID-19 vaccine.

In DNA form, the CDR3 reads TGTGCCAGCAGCTTAGGAAGGACGGACTCTGGAAACACCATATATTTT. Amino acid sequence: CASSLGRTDSGNTIYF. The rearrangement joins TRBV7-2 to TRBJ1-3, with no clear D. The V and J ends lost 1 base and 0 bases respectively, with 10 bases between them. Per the germline V gene, CDR1 is SGHTA and CDR2 is FQGNSA. This CDR3 is built from 16 residues.

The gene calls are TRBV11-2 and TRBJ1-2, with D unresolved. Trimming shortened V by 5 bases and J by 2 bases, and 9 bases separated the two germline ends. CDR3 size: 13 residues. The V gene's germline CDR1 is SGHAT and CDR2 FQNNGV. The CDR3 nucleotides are TGTGCCAGCAGCCCCTCCCAAAACTATGGCTACACCTTC. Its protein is CASSPSQNYGYTF.

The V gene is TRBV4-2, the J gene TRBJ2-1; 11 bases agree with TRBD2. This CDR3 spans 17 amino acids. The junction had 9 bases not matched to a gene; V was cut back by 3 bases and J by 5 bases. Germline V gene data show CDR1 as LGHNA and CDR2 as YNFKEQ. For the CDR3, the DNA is TGTGCCAGCAGCCATTATTTAGCGGGGGGGTACGACAATGAGCAGTTCTTC. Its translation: CASSHYLAGGYDNEQFF.

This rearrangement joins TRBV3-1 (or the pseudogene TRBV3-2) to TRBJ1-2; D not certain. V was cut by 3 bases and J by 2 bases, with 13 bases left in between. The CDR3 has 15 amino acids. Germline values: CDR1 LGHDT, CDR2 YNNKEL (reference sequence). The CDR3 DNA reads TGTGCCAGCAGCCAGTCTGATCGGGTAAACTATGGCTACACCTTC. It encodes CASSQSDRVNYGYTF.

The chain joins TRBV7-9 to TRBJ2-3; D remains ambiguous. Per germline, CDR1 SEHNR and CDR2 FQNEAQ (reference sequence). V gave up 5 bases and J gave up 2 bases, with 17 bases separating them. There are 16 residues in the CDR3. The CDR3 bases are TGTGCCAGCAGCCTCTTCGGGCAGGCGCCCACAGATACGCAGTATTTT. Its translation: CASSLFGQAPTDTQYF.

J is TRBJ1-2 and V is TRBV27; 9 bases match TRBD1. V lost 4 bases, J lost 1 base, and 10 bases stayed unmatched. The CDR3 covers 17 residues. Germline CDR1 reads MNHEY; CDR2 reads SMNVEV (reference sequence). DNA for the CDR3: TGTGCCAGCAGTTCCTCCGGGACAGGGATGGGTAACTATGGCTACACCTTC. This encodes CASSSSGTGMGNYGYTF.

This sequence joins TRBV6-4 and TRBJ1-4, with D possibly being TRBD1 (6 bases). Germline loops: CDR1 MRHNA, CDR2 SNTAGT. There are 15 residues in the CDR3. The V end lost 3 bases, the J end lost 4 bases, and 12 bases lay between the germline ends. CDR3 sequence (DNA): TGTGCCAGCAGTGAGCCGGGGGGCGGTAATGAAAAACTGTTTTTT. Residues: CASSEPGGGNEKLFF.

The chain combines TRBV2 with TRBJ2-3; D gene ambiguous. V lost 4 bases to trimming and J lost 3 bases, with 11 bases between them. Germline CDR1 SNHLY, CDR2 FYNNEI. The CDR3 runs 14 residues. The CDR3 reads CASSGLAETDTQYF. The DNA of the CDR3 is TGTGCCAGCAGTGGGCTGGCGGAAACAGATACGCAGTATTTT. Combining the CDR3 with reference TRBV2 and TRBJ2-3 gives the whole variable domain EPEVTQTPSHQVTQMGQEVILRCVPISNHLYFYWYRQILGQKVEFLVSFYNNEISEKSEIFDDQFSVERPDGSNFTLKIRSTKLEDSAMYFCASSGLAETDTQYFGPGTRLTVL.

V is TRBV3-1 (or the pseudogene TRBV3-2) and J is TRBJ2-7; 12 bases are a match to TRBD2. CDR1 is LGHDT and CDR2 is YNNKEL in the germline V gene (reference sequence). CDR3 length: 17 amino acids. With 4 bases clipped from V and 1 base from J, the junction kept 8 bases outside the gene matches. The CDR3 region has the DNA TGTGCCAGCAGCCCCACTAGCGGGAGGTCTGGGTCCTACGAGCAGTACTTC. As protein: CASSPTSGRSGSYEQYF.

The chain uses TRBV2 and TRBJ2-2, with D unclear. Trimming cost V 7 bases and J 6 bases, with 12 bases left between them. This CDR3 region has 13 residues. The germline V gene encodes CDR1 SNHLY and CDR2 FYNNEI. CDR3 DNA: TGTGCCAGCAATTTAGATGCGGCCGGGGAGCTGTTTTTT. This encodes CASNLDAAGELFF.

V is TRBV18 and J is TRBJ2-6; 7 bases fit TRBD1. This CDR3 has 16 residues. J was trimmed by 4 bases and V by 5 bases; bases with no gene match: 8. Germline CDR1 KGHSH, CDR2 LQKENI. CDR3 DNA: TGTGCCAGCTCAGAAACAGGGGCCTCAGGGGCCAACGTCCTGACTTTC. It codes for CASSETGASGANVLTF.

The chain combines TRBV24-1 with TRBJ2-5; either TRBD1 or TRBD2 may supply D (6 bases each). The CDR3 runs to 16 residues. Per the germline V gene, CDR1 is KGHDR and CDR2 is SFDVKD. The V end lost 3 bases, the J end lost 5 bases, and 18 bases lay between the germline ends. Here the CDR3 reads CATSDGAGQGRETQYF. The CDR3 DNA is TGTGCCACCAGTGATGGAGCTGGCCAGGGGAGGGAGACCCAGTACTTC.

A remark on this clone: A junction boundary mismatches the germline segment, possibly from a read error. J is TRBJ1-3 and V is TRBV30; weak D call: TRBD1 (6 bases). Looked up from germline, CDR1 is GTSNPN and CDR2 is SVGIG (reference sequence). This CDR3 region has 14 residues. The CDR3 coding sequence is TGTGCCCGGAGTGGGGGCCCTACTGGAAACACCATATATTTT. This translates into CARSGGPTGNTIYF.

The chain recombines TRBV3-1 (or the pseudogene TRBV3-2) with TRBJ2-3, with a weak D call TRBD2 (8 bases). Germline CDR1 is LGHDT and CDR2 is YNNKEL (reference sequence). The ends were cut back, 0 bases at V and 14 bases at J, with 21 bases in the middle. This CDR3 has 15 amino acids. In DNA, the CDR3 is TGTGCCAGCAGCCAAGAGGGACGGGAGGGGGCCCGGTTGTATTTT. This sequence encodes CASSQEGREGARLYF.

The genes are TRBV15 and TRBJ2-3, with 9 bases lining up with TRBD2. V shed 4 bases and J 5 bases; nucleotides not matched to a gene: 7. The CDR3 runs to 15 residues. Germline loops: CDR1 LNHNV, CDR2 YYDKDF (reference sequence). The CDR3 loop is CATSTEEREVDTQYF. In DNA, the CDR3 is TGTGCCACCAGCACCGAGGAGCGGGAGGTAGATACGCAGTATTTT.